Each of the 7 T cell receptor beta chains below was sequenced from the same sample in a study of OX40 agonist ivuxolimab in advanced cancers. The receptor library was made with the immunoSEQ multiplex PCR assay. TCRdb's version of the immuneACCESS table is confined to in-frame rearrangements and falls short of the full clone set. An unresolved V gene accounts for under half of the shortfall where checked; the remainder is of unknown origin. In this sample the table shows approximately 44,000 clones, roughly 80% of which occur a single time. The top ten clonotypes cover around 5.1% of the sample. The source was CD4+ or CD8+ T cells sorted from blood, collected in a trial of the OX40 agonist ivuxolimab. These receptors all come from an adult with an advanced solid tumor such as melanoma, head and neck, liver or kidney cancer.

The V call is TRBV7-9, the J call TRBJ2-1; unclear D gene. Germline lookup yields CDR1 SEHNR and CDR2 FQNEAQ (reference sequence). The ends were cut back, 5 bases at V and 8 bases at J, with 13 bases in the middle. CDR3 length equals 13 residues. The CDR3 sequence is CASSLRAFYEQFF. CDR3 bases: TGTGCCAGCAGCCTCCGCGCCTTTTATGAGCAGTTCTTC. The variable domain in full, with the rest retrieved from reference TRBV7-9 and TRBJ2-1, is DTGVSQNPRHKITKRGQNVTFRCDPISEHNRLYWYRQTLGQGPEFLTYFQNEAQLEKSRLLSDRFSAERPKGSFSTLEIQRTEQGDSAMYLCASSLRAFYEQFFGPGTRLTVL.

In this sample, this clone turned up a few times. This chain links TRBV6-6 with TRBJ1-3; D possibly corresponds to TRBD1 (5 bases). CDR1 and CDR2 from the germline V gene are MNHNY and SVGAGI (reference sequence). This CDR3 contains 14 residues. V dropped 6 bases and J dropped 0 bases, with 9 bases sitting between them. CDR3 in amino acids: CASSRGSSGNTIYF. The CDR3 bases are TGTGCCAGCAGCCGGGGGAGCTCTGGAAACACCATATATTTT.

The rearrangement links TRBV18 to TRBJ1-3; 11 nucleotides agree with TRBD1. The CDR3 runs 19 residues. Trimming took 0 bases from V and 4 from J; bases not matched to a gene: 11. CDR1 and CDR2 (germline): KGHSH, LQKENI. This CDR3 reads CASSPPWTGGPRGGNTIYF. In DNA, the CDR3 is TGTGCCAGCTCACCACCATGGACAGGGGGCCCTAGGGGCGGAAACACCATATATTTT.

This sequence joins TRBV29-1 and TRBJ1-1; 10 bases agree with TRBD1. The CDR3 has 14 residues. Trimming took 7 bases from V and 0 from J; bases not matched to a gene: 5. Germline V gene data show CDR1 as SQVTM and CDR2 as ANQGSEA. The CDR3 sequence is CSAVDRGLNTEAFF. CDR3 nucleotide sequence: TGCAGCGCCGTAGACAGGGGGCTGAACACTGAAGCTTTCTTT.

The rearrangement joins TRBV5-1 to TRBJ1-4; D perhaps matches TRBD1 (5 bases). The CDR3 is 13 amino acids. V was trimmed by 3 bases and J by 6 bases, leaving 9 bases between them. The germline gives CDR1 SGHRS, CDR2 YFSETQ. The CDR3 reads CASSWGSDEKLFF. The DNA of the CDR3 is TGCGCCAGCAGCTGGGGGTCGGATGAAAAACTGTTTTTT. The entire variable domain, with the rest obtained from reference TRBV5-1 and TRBJ1-4, is as follows: KAGVTQTPRYLIKTRGQQVTLSCSPISGHRSVSWYQQTPGQGLQFLFEYFSETQRNKGNFPGRFSGRQFSNSRSEMNVSTLELGDSALYLCASSWGSDEKLFFGSGTQLSVL.

The chain joins TRBV5-4 to TRBJ2-5; D unresolved. With 0 bases removed from V and 3 bases from J, the gap between germline ends came to 15 bases. Per the germline V gene, CDR1 is SGHNT and CDR2 is YYREEE (reference sequence). CDR3 length: 16 amino acids. This CDR3 is CASSLESATYKETQYF. The CDR3 nucleotides read TGTGCCAGCAGCTTGGAGTCAGCTACATATAAAGAGACCCAGTACTTC.

The chain is built from TRBV10-3 and TRBJ1-1; possible D gene TRBD1, 5 bases. Trimming cost V 4 bases and J 1 base, with 10 bases left between them. Germline values: CDR1 ENHRY, CDR2 SYGVKD. The CDR3 extends over 14 amino acids. The CDR3 bases are TGTGCCATCAGTGCGGCAGGGCCGAACACTGAAGCTTTCTTT. This gives the protein CAISAAGPNTEAFF.